The 21 T cell receptor beta chains in this list originate from one sample, sequenced in a study of siplizumab effects on memory and regulatory T cells. Profiling relied on immunoSEQ multiplex PCR, and the TCRdb table lists in-frame clones only, not all of them. The sample lists about 100,000 clones; around 93% were seen once. Sequenced input: non-Treg CD4+ T cells sorted from blood. These receptor sequences come from a human donor in good health.

The V call is TRBV25-1, the J call TRBJ2-5, with D perhaps TRBD2 (6 bases). The CDR3 is made up of 13 amino acids. V shed 10 bases and J shed 5 bases, with 17 bases lying between them. The germline gives CDR1 MGHDK, CDR2 SYGVNS. CDR3 region: CATRWRGGETQYF. In nucleotides, the CDR3 is TGTGCCACCCGCTGGAGGGGCGGGGAGACCCAGTACTTC. The whole variable domain, remainder taken from reference TRBV25-1 and TRBJ2-5, is EADIYQTPRYLVIGTGKKITLECSQTMGHDKMYWYQQDPGMELHLIHYSYGVNSTEKGDLSSESTVSRIRTEHFPLTLESARPSHTSQYLCATRWRGGETQYFGPGTRLLVL.

This chain connects TRBV27 to TRBJ2-2, with 8 bases lining up with TRBD1. The CDR3 totals 17 residues. CDR1 and CDR2 (germline): MNHEY, SMNVEV (reference sequence). Losses at the gene ends were 0 bases for V and 4 bases for J; bases not matched to a gene: 7. The CDR3, as DNA: TGTGCCAGCAGTTTATCTGGGACAGGCATGGCCACCGGGGAGCTGTTTTTT. Protein: CASSLSGTGMATGELFF.

This clone was observed once. The gene calls are TRBV10-3 and TRBJ2-1; 8 bases are a match to TRBD2. The CDR3 consists of 13 residues. V dropped 5 bases and J dropped 9; count of bases not matched to a gene: 6. From germline, CDR1 is ENHRY and CDR2 SYGVKD. CDR3 coding DNA: TGTGCCATCAGTAAGGAGCGGGAGTCTGAGCAGTTCTTC. Its protein product is CAISKERESEQFF.

The chain recombines TRBV19 with TRBJ2-1, with unresolved D. The germline V and J ends were trimmed by 7 bases and 8 bases, with 21 bases remaining between them. Germline V gene lookup returns CDR1 LNHDA and CDR2 SQIVND (reference sequence). The CDR3 consists of 15 residues. Here the CDR3 DNA reads TGTGCCAGTACTTCACCTCGAGGCGGTTCGTATGAGCAGTTCTTC. Encoded protein: CASTSPRGGSYEQFF.

This chain uses TRBV7-3 with TRBJ2-1, with D unclear. V gave up 4 bases and J gave up 2 bases, with 15 bases separating them. The CDR3 runs 16 residues. Germline V gene data show CDR1 as SGHTA and CDR2 as FQGTGA. Here the CDR3 reads CASSSASLPPYNEQFF. CDR3 nucleotides: TGTGCCAGCAGCTCGGCGAGTTTGCCTCCCTACAATGAGCAGTTCTTC. The full variable domain, its missing parts supplied by reference TRBV7-3 and TRBJ2-1, is GAGVSQTPSNKVTEKGKYVELRCDPISGHTALYWYRQSLGQGPEFLIYFQGTGAADDSGLPNDRFFAVRPEGSVSTLKIQRTERGDSAVYLCASSSASLPPYNEQFFGPGTRLTVL.

The V call is TRBV19, the J call TRBJ1-5, with TRBD1 matching 9 bases. Germline V lookup: CDR1 LNHDA, CDR2 SQIVND (reference sequence). The CDR3 contains 18 residues. With V trimmed by 6 bases and J by 0 bases, 12 bases remained unmatched. The CDR3 loop is CASRPTGTGLYSNQPQHF. In nucleotides, the CDR3 is TGTGCCAGTAGACCTACCGGGACAGGGCTCTATAGCAATCAGCCCCAGCATTTT. Filled out from reference TRBV19 and TRBJ1-5, the complete variable domain reads DGGITQSPKYLFRKEGQNVTLSCEQNLNHDAMYWYRQDPGQGLRLIYYSQIVNDFQKGDIAEGYSVSREKKESFPLTVTSAQKNPTAFYLCASRPTGTGLYSNQPQHFGDGTRLSIL.

V and J are TRBV7-3 and TRBJ2-1; TRBD2 might be the D (5 bases). The germline V and J ends were trimmed by 2 bases and 5 bases, with 13 bases remaining between them. In germline, CDR1 is SGHTA, CDR2 FQGTGA. The CDR3 totals 15 residues. The CDR3 DNA follows: TGTGCCAGCAGCTTATTCCCAACCGGGGACAATGAGCAGTTCTTC. It encodes CASSLFPTGDNEQFF.

The J gene is TRBJ1-5, the V gene TRBV5-6, with unresolved D. The CDR3 runs 15 residues. Trimming left V 3 bases short and J 1 base short, with 11 bases between. Germline V CDR1 and CDR2: SGHDT, YYEEEE. The CDR3 loop reads CASSYWALSNQPQHF. CDR3 in DNA: TGTGCCAGCAGCTATTGGGCTTTGAGCAATCAGCCCCAGCATTTT.

The V call is TRBV15, the J call TRBJ1-1; tentative D call: TRBD1 (5 bases). The CDR3 covers 13 residues. From germline, CDR1 is LNHNV and CDR2 YYDKDF (reference sequence). V dropped 6 bases and J dropped 2 bases, with 10 bases sitting between them. CDR3 DNA: TGTGCCACCAGAACGACAGTAAACACTGAAGCTTTCTTT. Protein: CATRTTVNTEAFF. The variable domain in full, with the rest retrieved from reference TRBV15 and TRBJ1-1, is DAMVIQNPRYQVTQFGKPVTLSCSQTLNHNVMYWYQQKSSQAPKLLFHYYDKDFNNEADTPDNFQSRRPNTSFCFLDIRSPGLGDTAMYLCATRTTVNTEAFFGQGTRLTVV.

The chain recombines TRBV7-3 with TRBJ2-2; 9 bases agree with TRBD2. CDR1 is SGHTA and CDR2 is FQGTGA in the germline V gene. This CDR3 spans 17 amino acids. V dropped 5 bases and J dropped 5; count of bases not matched to a gene: 12. This CDR3 reads CASSPLVAGVRTGELFF. Here the CDR3 DNA reads TGTGCCAGCAGCCCTCTAGTAGCGGGAGTGAGAACCGGGGAGCTGTTTTTT.

The V and J genes are TRBV10-3 and TRBJ2-5; 7 nucleotides line up with TRBD2. This CDR3 is 14 amino acids long. The germline V gene encodes CDR1 ENHRY and CDR2 SYGVKD. J lost 3 bases, V lost 4 bases, and 5 bases had no gene match. The CDR3 region has the DNA TGTGCCATCAGTGTGTCGCTAGCGGAAGAGACCCAGTACTTC. Amino acids: CAISVSLAEETQYF.

The rearrangement uses TRBV19 and TRBJ2-7; the D call may be TRBD1 or TRBD2 (5 bases each). V was pared by 3 bases and J by 4 bases, with 16 bases between. The CDR3 covers 15 residues. CDR1 LNHDA and CDR2 SQIVND come from the germline V gene (reference sequence). The CDR3 spells CASSMDLPGQYEQYF. CDR3 in DNA: TGTGCCAGTAGTATGGACCTCCCGGGGCAGTACGAGCAGTACTTC.

This sequence joins TRBV28 and TRBJ2-5; D is uncertain. This CDR3 contains 13 residues. The V end was cut by 2 bases, the J end by 4 bases, with 8 bases between. Germline CDR1 and CDR2: MDHEN and SYDVKM. The CDR3: CASSLKGGETQYF. The CDR3 region has the DNA TGTGCCAGCAGTTTAAAGGGTGGAGAGACCCAGTACTTC.

The V and J genes are TRBV7-9 and TRBJ1-2, with D unresolved. CDR1 is SEHNR and CDR2 is FQNEAQ in the germline V gene (reference sequence). This CDR3 has 12 amino acids. Trimming took 1 base from V and 4 from J, leaving 4 bases between them. In nucleotides, the CDR3 is TGTGCCAGCAGCTTAGACAGCTATGGCTACACCTTC. It translates to CASSLDSYGYTF.

The gene calls are TRBV10-3 and TRBJ2-4; D is uncertain. Germline CDR1 reads ENHRY; CDR2 reads SYGVKD. This CDR3 spans 14 amino acids. V lost 10 bases and J lost 0, with 13 bases in between. The CDR3 loop is CASAISLAKNIQYF. CDR3 bases: TGTGCCAGCGCGATAAGCCTAGCCAAAAACATTCAGTACTTC.

The chain recombines TRBV7-9 with TRBJ2-7; 13 positions agree with TRBD2. This CDR3 comprises 15 residues. The germline V gene has CDR1 SEHNR and CDR2 FQNEAQ (reference sequence). V trimming: 5 bases; J trimming: 4 bases; junction bases outside the gene matches: 5. CDR3 sequence reads: CASSKLAGGPYEQYF. In DNA form, the CDR3 reads TGTGCCAGCAGCAAACTAGCGGGAGGGCCGTACGAGCAGTACTTC.

CDR3 sequence (DNA): TGTGCCAGCAGTGACGGACAGGGCGGAAAAGATACGCAGTATTTT. This translates into CASSDGQGGKDTQYF. This sequence joins TRBV2 and TRBJ2-3, with 8 nucleotides matching TRBD1. Germline assignment: CDR1 SNHLY and CDR2 FYNNEI. The CDR3 length is 15 residues. The trim removed 3 bases at V and 5 bases at J, leaving 7 bases unmatched.

The chain combines TRBV5-5 with TRBJ1-4, with 8 nucleotides matching TRBD1. The V and J ends lost 4 bases and 5 bases, in that order; junction bases with no gene match: 10. The CDR3 extends over 16 amino acids. Germline assignment: CDR1 SGHKS and CDR2 YYEKEE (reference sequence). CDR3 amino acids: CASSVAPGQENEKLFF. CDR3 nucleotides: TGTGCCAGCAGCGTCGCACCGGGACAGGAGAATGAAAAACTGTTTTTT.

V usage is TRBV28 and J usage is TRBJ2-6, with a tentative D call TRBD2 (6 bases). The length of the CDR3 is 16 residues. Per germline, CDR1 MDHEN and CDR2 SYDVKM. The V end lost 5 bases, the J end lost 0 bases, and 11 bases lay between the germline ends. The CDR3 loop reads CASSRWRGSGANVLTF. The CDR3, as DNA: TGTGCCAGCAGTCGCTGGCGGGGCTCTGGGGCCAACGTCCTGACTTTC.

J is TRBJ2-3 and V is TRBV11-3; D gene uncertain. Germline assignment: CDR1 SGHNT and CDR2 YENEEA. V was pared by 1 base and J by 2 bases, with 7 bases between. The CDR3 consists of 14 residues. CDR3 bases: TGTGCCAGCAGCTTAGGGAGCCCCACAGATACGCAGTATTTT. It is translated as CASSLGSPTDTQYF.

This clone has a single count. CDR3 loop: CSVNTFRQGAVSGYTF. CDR3 nucleotide sequence: TGCAGCGTTAATACCTTTAGACAGGGGGCGGTCAGCGGCTACACCTTC. The chain couples TRBV29-1 to TRBJ1-2; 10 nucleotides align to TRBD1. This CDR3 spans 16 amino acids. Losses at the gene ends were 5 bases for V and 8 bases for J; bases not matched to a gene: 17. Germline V gene data show CDR1 as SQVTM and CDR2 as ANQGSEA.